This T cell receptor beta chain emerged from a study of T cell changes during pregnancy in multiple sclerosis. Unmatched junction bases numbered 6, after V lost 3 bases and J lost 8 bases. The CDR3 sequence is 13 residues long. Germline-derived CDR1 and CDR2 are SGHTA and FQGTGA. Assay used: immunoSEQ multiplex PCR; TCRdb lists only in-frame clones, some missing. The sample carries tens of thousands of clones, 94% recorded once. The specimen was CD4+ T cells from peripheral blood mononuclear cells, collected after pregnancy. This TCR was sampled from a female donor with multiple sclerosis, enrolled in a pregnancy study. This chain joins TRBV7-3 and TRBJ1-2; 7 positions match TRBD1. The CDR3 DNA sequence: TGTGCCAGCAGCTTCAAGGCAGGGGGGGGCTACACCTTC. Its protein product is CASSFKAGGGYTF.